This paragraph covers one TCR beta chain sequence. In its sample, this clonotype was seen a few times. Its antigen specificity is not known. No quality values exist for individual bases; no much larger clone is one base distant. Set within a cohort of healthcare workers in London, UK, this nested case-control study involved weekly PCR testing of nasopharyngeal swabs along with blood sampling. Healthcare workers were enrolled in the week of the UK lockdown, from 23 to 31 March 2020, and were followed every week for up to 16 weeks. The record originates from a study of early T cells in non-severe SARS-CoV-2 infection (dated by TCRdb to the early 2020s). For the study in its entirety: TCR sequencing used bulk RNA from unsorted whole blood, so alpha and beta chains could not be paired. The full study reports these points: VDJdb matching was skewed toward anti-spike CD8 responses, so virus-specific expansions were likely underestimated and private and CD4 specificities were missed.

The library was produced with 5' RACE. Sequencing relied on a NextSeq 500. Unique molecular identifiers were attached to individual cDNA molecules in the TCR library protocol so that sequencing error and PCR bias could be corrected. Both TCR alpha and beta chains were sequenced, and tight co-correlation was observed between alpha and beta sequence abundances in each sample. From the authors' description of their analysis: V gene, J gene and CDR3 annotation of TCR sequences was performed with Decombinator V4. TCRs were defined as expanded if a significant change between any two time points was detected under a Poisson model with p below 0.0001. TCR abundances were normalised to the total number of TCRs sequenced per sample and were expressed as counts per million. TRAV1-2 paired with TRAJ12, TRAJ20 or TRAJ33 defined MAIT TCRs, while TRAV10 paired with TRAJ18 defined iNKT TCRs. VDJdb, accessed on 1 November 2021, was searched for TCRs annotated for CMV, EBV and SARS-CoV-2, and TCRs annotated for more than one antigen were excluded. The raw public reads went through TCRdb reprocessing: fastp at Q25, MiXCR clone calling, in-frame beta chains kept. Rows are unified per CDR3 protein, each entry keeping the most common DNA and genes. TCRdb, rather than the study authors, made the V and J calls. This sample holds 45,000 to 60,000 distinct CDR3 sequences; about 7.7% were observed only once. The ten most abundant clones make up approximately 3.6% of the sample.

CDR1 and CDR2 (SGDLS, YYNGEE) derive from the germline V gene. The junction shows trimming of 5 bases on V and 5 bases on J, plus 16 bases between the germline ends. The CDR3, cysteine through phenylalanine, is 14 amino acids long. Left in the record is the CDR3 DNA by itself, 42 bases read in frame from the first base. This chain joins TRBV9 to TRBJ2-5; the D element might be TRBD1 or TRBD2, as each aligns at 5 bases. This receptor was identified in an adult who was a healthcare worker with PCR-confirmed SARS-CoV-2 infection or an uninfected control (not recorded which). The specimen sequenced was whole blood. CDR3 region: CASSFPPGPETQYF. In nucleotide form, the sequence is TGTGCCAGCAGTTTCCCGCCGGGGCCGGAGACCCAGTACTTC.